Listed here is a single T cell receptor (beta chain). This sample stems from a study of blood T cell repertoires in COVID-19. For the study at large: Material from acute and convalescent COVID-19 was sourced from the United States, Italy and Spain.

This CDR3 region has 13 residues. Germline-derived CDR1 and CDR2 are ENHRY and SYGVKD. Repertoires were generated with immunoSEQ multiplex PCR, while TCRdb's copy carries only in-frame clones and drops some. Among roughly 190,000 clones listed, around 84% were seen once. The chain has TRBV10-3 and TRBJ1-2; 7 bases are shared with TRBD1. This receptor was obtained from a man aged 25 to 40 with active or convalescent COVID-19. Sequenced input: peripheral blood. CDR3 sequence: CAVLNRGNYGYTF. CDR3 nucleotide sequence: TGTGCGGTCCTGAACAGGGGAAACTATGGCTACACCTTC.